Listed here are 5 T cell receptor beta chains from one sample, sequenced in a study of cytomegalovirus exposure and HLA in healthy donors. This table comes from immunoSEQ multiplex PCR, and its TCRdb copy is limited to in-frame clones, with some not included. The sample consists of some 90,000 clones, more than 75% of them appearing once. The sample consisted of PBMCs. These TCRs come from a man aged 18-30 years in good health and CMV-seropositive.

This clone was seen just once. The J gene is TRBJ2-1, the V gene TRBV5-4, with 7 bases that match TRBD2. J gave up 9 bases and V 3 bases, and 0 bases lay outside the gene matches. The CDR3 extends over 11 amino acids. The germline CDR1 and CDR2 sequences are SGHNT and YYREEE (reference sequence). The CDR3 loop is CASSWGGEQFF. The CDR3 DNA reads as TGTGCCAGCAGCTGGGGGGGTGAGCAGTTCTTC.

CDR3 protein: CASGNGLAYSYEQYF. In nucleotides, the CDR3 is TGTGCTAGTGGCAACGGACTAGCGTACTCCTACGAGCAGTACTTC. The chain links TRBV12-5 to TRBJ2-7; 9 nucleotides match TRBD2. CDR3 length equals 15 residues. The junction had 6 bases not matched to a gene; V was cut back by 6 bases and J by 0 bases. CDR1 is LGHNT, CDR2 FRNRAP, per germline.

This CDR3 is CASSVATGVEETQYF. Here the CDR3 DNA reads TGTGCCAGCAGCGTAGCTACGGGTGTGGAAGAGACCCAGTACTTC. This sequence joins TRBV9 and TRBJ2-5; D gene uncertain. Trimming removed 0 bases at V and 3 bases at J, with 12 bases between. CDR3 length equals 15 residues. The germline CDR1 and CDR2 sequences are SGDLS and YYNGEE. The whole variable domain, remainder taken from reference TRBV9 and TRBJ2-5, is DSGVTQTPKHLITATGQRVTLRCSPRSGDLSVYWYQQSLDQGLQFLIQYYNGEERAKGNILERFSAQQFPDLHSELNLSSLELGDSALYFCASSVATGVEETQYFGPGTRLLVL.

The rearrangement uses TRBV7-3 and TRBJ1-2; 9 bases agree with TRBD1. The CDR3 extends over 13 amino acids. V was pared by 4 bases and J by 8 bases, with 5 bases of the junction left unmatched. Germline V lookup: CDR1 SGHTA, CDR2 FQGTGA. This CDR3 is CASSSGTGRGYTF. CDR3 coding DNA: TGTGCCAGCAGCTCCGGGACAGGGCGCGGCTACACCTTC.

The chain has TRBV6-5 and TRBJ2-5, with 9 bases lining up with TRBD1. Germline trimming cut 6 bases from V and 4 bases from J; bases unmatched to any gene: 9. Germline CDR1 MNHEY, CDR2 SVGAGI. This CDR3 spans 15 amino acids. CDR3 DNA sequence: TGTGCCAGCAGACCAACAGGGGGCCCGAGAGAGACCCAGTACTTC. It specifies CASRPTGGPRETQYF.